This T cell receptor (beta chain) derives from a study of T cell responses to AZD1222 COVID-19 vaccine. Only in-frame clones appear in the TCRdb table, and some are missing; sequencing was by immunoSEQ multiplex PCR. The data contain about 110,000 clones, approximately 89% of them seen just once; the ten biggest clones take up approximately 3.1%. Concerning this clone itself: Its target is not known.

Study-level results: Only a handful of AZD1222 recipients tested seropositive at baseline.

The TCR originated in an adult in good health. The sample here was peripheral blood, taken on day 0 of MenACWY control vaccination.

The CDR3 here is CASSYSSTGELFF. The CDR3 nucleotides read TGCGCCAGCAGCTACTCCAGTACCGGGGAGCTGTTTTTT. The rearrangement links TRBV5-1 to TRBJ2-2; no firm D call. In germline, CDR1 is SGHRS, CDR2 YFSETQ. Trimming left V 3 bases short and J 5 bases short, with 8 bases between. The CDR3 has 13 amino acids. The variable domain in full, completed from reference TRBV5-1 and TRBJ2-2, reads KAGVTQTPRYLIKTRGQQVTLSCSPISGHRSVSWYQQTPGQGLQFLFEYFSETQRNKGNFPGRFSGRQFSNSRSEMNVSTLELGDSALYLCASSYSSTGELFFGEGSRLTVL.